A single sample gave rise to the 14 T cell receptor beta chains below, sequenced in a study of CXCR3-negative and CXCR3-positive naive CD8 T cells. TRB cDNA was prepared as libraries by UMI-labeled 5' RACE. TCRdb reprocessed the 5' RACE reads, with one entry per CDR3 protein and no DNA. The sample features about 90,000 distinct CDR3 sequences, with roughly 1.1% in its top ten. Sequenced input: naive CXCR3- CD8+ T cells from blood. The subset here: CD45RO-CCR7+CD27+CD95- naive CD8+ T cells lacking CXCR3 (TNR3-). The receptors shown here come from a human donor in good health. Some clones in this sample may be carry-over from other donors' samples.

The chain carries TRBV25-1 and TRBJ2-1; the D call of TRBD1 rests on TCRdb alone, since no DNA is present to check it. This CDR3 has 14 amino acids. Germline CDR1 reads MGHDK; CDR2 reads SYGVNS. The CDR3 loop is CASSLGGLYNEQFF.

This sequence joins TRBV11-2 and TRBJ1-1. This CDR3 has 14 amino acids. From germline, CDR1 is SGHAT and CDR2 FQNNGV. CDR3 loop: CASSFRSSAAEAFF.

The chain combines TRBV28 with TRBJ2-1. Germline lookup yields CDR1 MDHEN and CDR2 SYDVKM. This CDR3 is built from 13 residues. CDR3 region: CASSLFPPNEQFF.

J is TRBJ2-7 and V is TRBV20-1; TCRdb picks TRBD2, but there is no DNA to check that call. This CDR3 is 13 amino acids long. Per germline, CDR1 DFQATT and CDR2 SNEGSKA (reference sequence). CDR3 amino acids: CSARHLPSYEQYF.

This chain joins TRBV28 and TRBJ1-4; TCRdb outputs TRBD1, but without DNA this stays unchecked. Germline loops: CDR1 MDHEN, CDR2 SYDVKM. The CDR3 runs 11 residues. CDR3 sequence: CATGTFGKLFF. The entire variable domain, with the rest obtained from reference TRBV28 and TRBJ1-4, is as follows: DVKVTQSSRYLVKRTGEKVFLECVQDMDHENMFWYRQDPGLGLRLIYFSYDVKMKEKGDIPEGYSVSREKKERFSLILESASTNQTSMYLCATGTFGKLFFGSGTQLSVL.

V and J are TRBV11-2 and TRBJ2-5. This CDR3 has 14 amino acids. Looked up from germline, CDR1 is SGHAT and CDR2 is FQNNGV. The CDR3 sequence is CASSSWTVQETQYF.

The V and J genes are TRBV27 and TRBJ2-2. CDR3 length equals 13 residues. Germline values: CDR1 MNHEY, CDR2 SMNVEV (reference sequence). The chain's CDR3 is CASSNLNTGELFF.

The J gene is TRBJ1-1, the V gene TRBV3-1. The CDR3 length is 16 residues. Germline values: CDR1 LGHDT, CDR2 YNNKEL (reference sequence). The CDR3 protein is CASSQIPRASFTEAFF.

The rearrangement joins TRBV3-1 to TRBJ2-2. Germline CDR1 reads LGHDT; CDR2 reads YNNKEL (reference sequence). The CDR3 is 14 amino acids. The CDR3 here is CASSSHEYTGELFF.

The chain has TRBV7-6 and TRBJ2-2; TCRdb returns TRBD2, unconfirmable since there is no DNA. Germline V lookup: CDR1 SGHVS, CDR2 FNYEAQ. The CDR3 length is 15 residues. This CDR3 is CASSLAGGEHGELFF.

The J gene is TRBJ2-2, the V gene TRBV6-4. CDR3 size: 13 residues. The germline gives CDR1 MRHNA, CDR2 SNTAGT. CDR3 region: CASSEFSTGELFF.

The chain uses TRBV7-3 and TRBJ2-3; checking the TCRdb D call of TRBD1 is not possible without DNA. CDR3 length equals 12 residues. In germline, CDR1 is SGHTA, CDR2 FQGTGA. The CDR3 spells CASSPGGDTRYF.

The rearrangement joins TRBV4-2 to TRBJ2-1; TCRdb outputs TRBD2, but without DNA this stays unchecked. The CDR3 loop spans 18 amino acids. The germline gives CDR1 LGHNA, CDR2 YNFKEQ. The CDR3 loop reads CASSQVVVGRATYNEQFF.

The rearrangement links TRBV20-1 to TRBJ2-3; TCRdb outputs TRBD2, but without DNA this stays unchecked. Germline assignment: CDR1 DFQATT and CDR2 SNEGSKA (reference sequence). The CDR3 runs 14 residues. The CDR3 region is CSARLAGELDTQYF.